The entry below describes one T cell receptor (beta chain). This clone was detected only a few times. No antigen is known for it. Per-base qualities were not stored, and no clone one base away is much larger. These data belong to a study of blood T cell repertoires in COVID-19 (TCRdb year 2020). Concerning the study at large: Samples from collaborators originated in the United States, Italy and Spain and spanned both the acute and convalescent phases of COVID-19. The repertoires were released in a freely available public database meant as a resource for research on the immune response to SARS-CoV-2. Where available, HLA class I and class II types were taken from metadata supplied by the sample provider and were not determined by assay-based typing. A de-identified subject ID, COVID-19 status, age in years and sex were almost always included in the sample metadata. Subjects who had been exposed to COVID-19, were actively infected with it, or had recovered from it provided the deeply sampled blood TCRbeta repertoires that made up the dataset. The material from the prospective study consisted of cDNA or gDNA derived from T cells, B-cell-depleted T cells, or PBMCs. Samples came from the ongoing ImmuneRACE study (first 160 participants) plus 1,254 subjects from 6 global collaborators.

Whole blood was collected in K2EDTA tubes by collaborating institutions according to the institutions' own protocols. Collaborator samples were shipped for TCRbeta analysis as frozen whole blood, isolated PBMCs, or DNA extracted from either sample type. Results and caveats for the whole study, not just this receptor: Clinical and demographic metadata were provided uncurated, with the amount varying by source and participant.

Ends trimmed: V by 0 bases, J by 10 bases; bases unmatched to a gene: 8. Measured from the cysteine to the phenylalanine, the CDR3 is 14 residues long. The kept DNA is CDR3 alone, 42 bases in frame from the first base. The CDR1 and CDR2 encoded by the germline V gene are SGHRS and YFSETQ. TCRbeta CDR3 regions were amplified from genomic DNA by means of the immunoSEQ Assay, a bias-controlled multiplex PCR. As for the authors' bioinformatics: Nucleated cell counts per sample were estimated from amplification of reference gene primers within the assay. To quantify the absolute abundance of each unique TCRbeta CDR3 rearrangement, sequence reads were collapsed and filtered. For each sample, productive Simpson clonality was calculated as the square root of Simpson's diversity index over productive rearrangements. Held by TCRdb, this immuneACCESS table contains in-frame sequences only and omits some clones. Under half of the omission traces to an unresolved V gene where checked; the cause of the rest is unknown. V and J calls and clone size are those listed in that table; D and trimming were worked out from the DNA. This sample lists 97,000 or so clones; 70% to 90% were detected once. The ten largest clonotypes hold approximately 2.9% of the sample.

The TCR comes from a man aged 50-59 years with active or convalescent COVID-19. This chain joins TRBV5-1 to TRBJ1-2; the central 8 bases match TRBD1. The material sequenced was peripheral blood. The CDR3 region: CASSLATGAPLYTF. Read as DNA, the sequence is TGCGCCAGCAGCTTGGCGACAGGGGCCCCCCTCTACACCTTC. Joined to the reference TRBV5-1 and TRBJ1-2 proteins, this CDR3 gives the full variable domain: KAGVTQTPRYLIKTRGQQVTLSCSPISGHRSVSWYQQTPGQGLQFLFEYFSETQRNKGNFPGRFSGRQFSNSRSEMNVSTLELGDSALYLCASSLATGAPLYTFGSGTRLTVV.